Below are 21 T cell receptor beta chains sequenced from a single sample in a study of OX40 agonist ivuxolimab in advanced cancers. Method: immunoSEQ multiplex PCR; TCRdb's copy keeps in-frame clones and lacks some. The profile shows 60,000 to 85,000 clones, around four fifths of them singletons. Specimen: CD4+ or CD8+ T cells sorted from blood, collected in a trial of the OX40 agonist ivuxolimab. These receptors all come from an adult with an advanced solid tumor such as melanoma, head and neck, liver or kidney cancer.

This clone came up once. The chain uses TRBV7-9 and TRBJ2-7; 7 nucleotides align to TRBD1. With 3 bases clipped from V and 4 bases from J, the junction kept 6 bases outside the gene matches. This CDR3 has 14 residues. Germline CDR1 and CDR2: SEHNR and FQNEAQ (reference sequence). CDR3 amino acids: CASSLGTVGYEQYF. Written as DNA, the CDR3 is TGTGCCAGCAGCTTGGGGACAGTTGGGTACGAGCAGTACTTC.

This clone was seen only once. The chain uses TRBV29-1 and TRBJ2-3, with a tentative D call TRBD2 (7 bases). The germline V and J ends were trimmed by 8 bases and 3 bases, with 21 bases remaining between them. This CDR3 contains 15 residues. Germline assignment: CDR1 SQVTM and CDR2 ANQGSEA. CDR3 in DNA: TGCAGCAGCTCGGGCGGGGGCACGGAGACAGATACGCAGTATTTT. Its translation: CSSSGGGTETDTQYF.

This chain links TRBV6-1 with TRBJ2-7; D is possibly TRBD1 or TRBD2 (5 bases each). V was clipped by 4 bases and J by 2 bases, with 15 bases between them. Per the germline V gene, CDR1 is MNHNS and CDR2 is SASEGT. The CDR3 sequence is 15 residues long. Here the CDR3 reads CASSGGTFITYEQYF. CDR3 bases: TGTGCCAGCAGTGGGGGGACCTTTATAACCTACGAGCAGTACTTC.

A word on this clone: The junction departs from the called germline gene at one end, perhaps through a read error. This chain uses TRBV30 with TRBJ1-1; D is unclear. This CDR3 region has 15 residues. Per the germline V gene, CDR1 is GTSNPN and CDR2 is SVGIG (reference sequence). CDR3 residues: CAGRSADEMNTEAFF. CDR3 DNA: TGTGCCGGGAGGAGTGCGGATGAGATGAACACTGAAGCTTTCTTT.

This chain links TRBV29-1 with TRBJ2-3; TRBD2 matches 7 bases. With V trimmed by 5 bases and J by 3 bases, 5 bases remained unmatched. The CDR3 spans 13 residues. The germline V gene has CDR1 SQVTM and CDR2 ANQGSEA. The CDR3 bases are TGCAGCGTTCGCCAGGGAGGGACAGATACGCAGTATTTT. Protein product: CSVRQGGTDTQYF.

The gene calls are TRBV19 and TRBJ1-5; 7 bases match TRBD1. The germline CDR1 and CDR2 sequences are LNHDA and SQIVND (reference sequence). The junction had 5 bases not matched to a gene; V was cut back by 6 bases and J by 6 bases. The CDR3 runs to 13 residues. The DNA of the CDR3 is TGTGCCAGTAGCGACAGGGTCGCTCAGCCCCAGCATTTT. This translates into CASSDRVAQPQHF.

The V and J genes are TRBV6-5 and TRBJ2-7; possibly TRBD1 for D (5 bases). Per the germline V gene, CDR1 is MNHEY and CDR2 is SVGAGI. V was trimmed by 6 bases and J by 5 bases, leaving 17 bases between them. The CDR3 consists of 14 residues. The CDR3 region is CASRSRDVGHEQYF. CDR3 DNA sequence: TGTGCCAGCAGGTCCAGGGATGTGGGTCACGAGCAGTACTTC.

J is TRBJ2-5 and V is TRBV5-1; D might be TRBD1 or TRBD2, each matching 5 bases. CDR3 size: 16 residues. Germline V lookup: CDR1 SGHRS, CDR2 YFSETQ. Trimming shortened V by 4 bases and J by 9 bases, and 25 bases separated the two germline ends. CDR3 in amino acids: CASSHPSGTIYQAQYF. CDR3 in DNA: TGCGCCAGCAGCCACCCTTCCGGGACGATTTATCAGGCCCAGTACTTC.

The chain employs TRBV5-1 and TRBJ2-1; D gene uncertain. The CDR3 contains 14 residues. V shed 3 bases and J shed 8 bases, with 15 bases lying between them. The V gene's germline CDR1 is SGHRS and CDR2 YFSETQ. The CDR3 DNA reads as TGCGCCAGCAGCTCCCCGTCGTGGTGGGATGAGCAGTTCTTC. Encoded protein: CASSSPSWWDEQFF.

The chain has TRBV11-2 and TRBJ2-2, with TRBD1 identical over 9 bases. The CDR3 runs to 15 residues. Trimming took 5 bases from V and 5 from J; bases not matched to a gene: 6. Germline V gene sequence: CDR1 SGHAT, CDR2 FQNNGV. The CDR3 loop is CASSRTGAVTGELFF. The CDR3 DNA sequence: TGTGCCAGCAGCCGGACAGGGGCTGTTACCGGGGAGCTGTTTTTT.

The genes are TRBV7-2 and TRBJ1-1; D may be TRBD1 (5 bases). V lost 3 bases and J 5 bases, leaving 22 bases between the germline ends. Germline CDR1 is SGHTA and CDR2 is FQGNSA. CDR3 length: 17 residues. CDR3 protein: CASSLASAGVIRTEAFF. The CDR3 nucleotides are TGTGCCAGCAGCTTGGCCTCGGCGGGGGTGATTCGGACTGAAGCTTTCTTT.

The genes are TRBV28 and TRBJ1-3; perhaps TRBD1 as D (5 bases). The CDR3 is 16 amino acids. Germline-derived CDR1 and CDR2 are MDHEN and SYDVKM. With 4 bases removed from V and 3 bases from J, the gap between germline ends came to 16 bases. The CDR3 coding sequence is TGTGCCAGCAGTTCTTGGGACGCGCGAGTTGGAAACACCATATATTTT. This codes for CASSSWDARVGNTIYF.

The chain uses TRBV30 and TRBJ1-2; no definite D call. The ends were cut back, 1 base at V and 5 bases at J, with 14 bases in the middle. This CDR3 spans 14 amino acids. CDR1 is GTSNPN and CDR2 is SVGIG in the germline V gene (reference sequence). The CDR3 is CAWSEFLEGYGYTF. The DNA of the CDR3 is TGTGCCTGGAGTGAGTTTTTAGAAGGATATGGCTACACCTTC.

The chain has TRBV19 and TRBJ1-5; 8 bases align to TRBD1. Germline CDR1 is LNHDA and CDR2 is SQIVND (reference sequence). This CDR3 comprises 15 residues. J gave up 6 bases and V 4 bases, and 8 bases lay outside the gene matches. The CDR3 nucleotides read TGTGCCAGTAGTACCCGACAGGGGTTATCTCAGCCCCAGCATTTT. This translates into CASSTRQGLSQPQHF.

This clone was counted once. CDR3 bases: TGCAGCGTTCTATCGGGACAGGGGGACACCATATATTTT. It specifies CSVLSGQGDTIYF. V is TRBV29-1 and J is TRBJ1-3, with 11 nucleotides matching TRBD1. The CDR3 spans 13 residues. The J segment lost 8 bases and the V segment lost 5 bases, leaving 5 bases of the junction unmatched. CDR1 and CDR2 from the germline V gene are SQVTM and ANQGSEA.

The V and J genes are TRBV15 and TRBJ1-3; tentatively, D is TRBD1 (6 bases). The V gene's germline CDR1 is LNHNV and CDR2 YYDKDF (reference sequence). The ends were cut back, 2 bases at V and 6 bases at J, with 20 bases in the middle. The CDR3 loop spans 17 amino acids. CDR3 DNA: TGTGCCACCAGCAGACTCCGGGGGTCAGGGGCTGCAAACACCATATATTTT. It encodes CATSRLRGSGAANTIYF.

The chain uses TRBV19 and TRBJ2-7; D may match TRBD1 or TRBD2 (6 bases each). This CDR3 has 11 residues. V lost 6 bases to trimming and J lost 6 bases, with 9 bases between them. Germline assignment: CDR1 LNHDA and CDR2 SQIVND (reference sequence). The CDR3 coding sequence is TGTGCCAGTAGACAGGGAGGCGAGCAGTACTTC. It codes for CASRQGGEQYF. Full variable domain (remainder filled in from reference TRBV19 and TRBJ2-7): DGGITQSPKYLFRKEGQNVTLSCEQNLNHDAMYWYRQDPGQGLRLIYYSQIVNDFQKGDIAEGYSVSREKKESFPLTVTSAQKNPTAFYLCASRQGGEQYFGPGTRLTVT.

This clone was counted once. The chain carries TRBV10-3 and TRBJ2-3; D tentatively fits TRBD1 or TRBD2 (5 bases each). The CDR3 loop spans 17 amino acids. CDR1 ENHRY and CDR2 SYGVKD come from the germline V gene. The V and J ends lost 3 bases and 6 bases respectively, with 22 bases between them. This CDR3 is CAISDQNRDPAKDTQYF. The DNA of the CDR3 is TGTGCCATCAGTGACCAGAACCGGGACCCGGCTAAGGATACGCAGTATTTT.

The rearrangement uses TRBV11-1 and TRBJ2-7; a weak D match, TRBD1 (6 bases). There are 12 residues in the CDR3. CDR1 is SGHAT and CDR2 is FQDESV in the germline V gene (reference sequence). The V end lost 2 bases, the J end lost 9 bases, and 11 bases lay between the germline ends. The CDR3 spells CASSLNRDGQYF. Here the CDR3 DNA reads TGTGCCAGCAGCTTAAACAGGGATGGGCAGTACTTC.

The chain has TRBV30 and TRBJ2-1; 8 nucleotides agree with TRBD2. Germline V gene data show CDR1 as GTSNPN and CDR2 as SVGIG (reference sequence). The CDR3 is 14 residues long. Trimming removed 3 bases from V and 5 bases from J; junction bases left unmatched: 6. In nucleotides, the CDR3 is TGTGCCTGGAGCGGAATAGCGGGGCACAATGAGCAGTTCTTC. Protein sequence: CAWSGIAGHNEQFF. Supplemented by reference TRBV30 and TRBJ2-1, the full variable domain reads SQTIHQWPATLVQPVGSPLSLECTVEGTSNPNLYWYRQAAGRGLQLLFYSVGIGQISSEVPQNLSASRPQDRQFILSSKKLLLSDSGFYLCAWSGIAGHNEQFFGPGTRLTVL.

The chain recombines TRBV5-1 with TRBJ2-2, with D perhaps matching TRBD1 (5 bases). The CDR3 loop spans 15 amino acids. V gave up 2 bases and J gave up 2 bases, with 10 bases separating them. Germline CDR1 reads SGHRS; CDR2 reads YFSETQ. CDR3 sequence: CASSLVRANTGELFF. The CDR3 DNA sequence: TGCGCCAGCAGCTTAGTCAGGGCTAACACCGGGGAGCTGTTTTTT.